This is a list of T cell receptor beta chains from one sample in a study of cytomegalovirus exposure and HLA in healthy donors. TCRdb's table, derived via immunoSEQ multiplex PCR, lists solely in-frame clones and lacks some. The sample consists of 80,000 or so clones, 72% of them appearing once. The sequenced material came from PBMCs. These receptors originate from a woman between 40 and 50 years old in good health and CMV-seropositive. The CDR3 runs from the conserved cysteine through the conserved F or W.

len	v_gene	j_gene	CDR3aa
14	TRBV5-6	TRBJ2-5	CASSLGGTTKTQYF
16	TRBV5-1	TRBJ1-3	CASSYDPGGTLRAIYF
13	TRBV30	TRBJ1-1	CAWSVQGNTEAFF
15	TRBV7-9	TRBJ2-1	CASSAGTGSYNEQFF
14	TRBV6-1	TRBJ1-4	CASSVQGANEKLFF
11	TRBV20-1	TRBJ1-1	CSAEGQCEAFF
14	TRBV30	TRBJ2-2	CAWGQGAFTGELFF
15	TRBV5-6	TRBJ1-3	CASSLGLDSGNTIYF
12	TRBV5-6	TRBJ1-1	CASSTDRGEAFF
14	TRBV27	TRBJ2-6	CASSSHSGANVLTF
14	TRBV28	TRBJ1-2	CASSSGQGVDGYPF
14	TRBV6-6	TRBJ2-2	CASSSGWNTGELFF
14	TRBV6-6	TRBJ2-1	CASRGLAVHNEQFF
14	TRBV7-6	TRBJ2-7	CASSLLAGGYEQYF
14	TRBV5-1	TRBJ2-7	CASSLGGGTYEQYF
14	TRBV7-9	TRBJ2-4	CASSLGTGENIQYF
13	TRBV6-5	TRBJ1-1	CASSSKWTDEAFF
13	TRBV10-2	TRBJ2-1	CASRAGGKDEQFF
15	TRBV25-1	TRBJ1-4	CASSDHRATNEKLFF
14	TRBV28	TRBJ1-2	CASSSADRTGGYTF
13	TRBV7-7	TRBJ2-5	CASSRLAGETQYF
11	TRBV7-2	TRBJ2-7	CASSPSDEQYF
14	TRBV6-1	TRBJ2-5	CASSRDRGQETQYF
12	TRBV29-1	TRBJ2-1	CSVGQGYNEQFF
14	TRBV27	TRBJ2-2	CASSLKFSTGELFF
15	TRBV6-5	TRBJ1-5	CASSYGGASNQPQHF